Shown below are 10 T cell receptor beta chains from a single sample sequenced in a study of shared clonotypes between healthy human individuals. TCRdb's copy holds only in-frame clones and misses some; the assay was immunoSEQ multiplex PCR. The data hold around 2.3 million clones, with approximately 96% observed a single time. The sample taken for sequencing was naive CD4+ T cells sorted from blood. The subset is: CD45RA+ positively selected. The receptors were gathered from a man between 18 and 29 years old in good health.

CDR3: CASSSGGGFEQYF. DNA of the CDR3: TGCGCCAGCAGCTCAGGGGGCGGATTCGAGCAGTACTTC. The rearrangement uses TRBV5-1 and TRBJ2-7, with TRBD1 identical over 8 bases. Germline V gene sequence: CDR1 SGHRS, CDR2 YFSETQ. With V trimmed by 3 bases and J by 6 bases, 5 bases remained unmatched. The CDR3 runs 13 residues.

Turning to this clone: The same CDR3 arises from other DNA sequences in this sample as well. The chain joins TRBV7-9 to TRBJ2-1; D gene ambiguous. The germline gives CDR1 SEHNR, CDR2 FQNEAQ (reference sequence). V lost 6 bases and J lost 9, with 6 bases in between. The CDR3 sequence is 10 residues long. For the CDR3, the DNA is TGTGCCAGCAGTCTGAGTGAGCAGTTCTTC. Its translation: CASSLSEQFF.

On this clone: Other DNA variants within this sample encode the same CDR3. This chain connects TRBV30 to TRBJ2-7, with 7 nucleotides matching TRBD2. Germline V gene data show CDR1 as GTSNPN and CDR2 as SVGIG (reference sequence). Losses at the gene ends were 3 bases for V and 0 bases for J; bases not matched to a gene: 5. The CDR3 is 14 residues long. The CDR3 loop is CAWSVGGDSYEQYF. CDR3 DNA: TGTGCCTGGAGCGTGGGAGGGGACTCCTACGAGCAGTACTTC. Variable domain in full (rest from reference TRBV30 and TRBJ2-7): SQTIHQWPATLVQPVGSPLSLECTVEGTSNPNLYWYRQAAGRGLQLLFYSVGIGQISSEVPQNLSASRPQDRQFILSSKKLLLSDSGFYLCAWSVGGDSYEQYFGPGTRLTVT.

The V call is TRBV5-1, the J call TRBJ2-4; 7 bases match TRBD1. CDR1 and CDR2 from the germline V gene are SGHRS and YFSETQ. Unmatched junction bases numbered 7, after V lost 4 bases and J lost 0 bases. This CDR3 has 16 amino acids. The CDR3 spells CASSAQGVLAKNIQYF. The DNA of the CDR3 is TGCGCCAGCAGCGCGCAGGGGGTCCTAGCCAAAAACATTCAGTACTTC.

The genes are TRBV7-8 and TRBJ1-3, with D perhaps matching TRBD1 (5 bases). V lost 1 base, J lost 0 bases, and 7 bases lay in between. This CDR3 spans 15 amino acids. CDR1 and CDR2 from the germline V gene are SGHVS and FQNEAQ. In DNA, the CDR3 is TGTGCCAGCAGCTTAGAGGGGAGCTCTGGAAACACCATATATTTT. Its translation is CASSLEGSSGNTIYF. Full variable domain (remainder filled in from reference TRBV7-8 and TRBJ1-3): GAGVSQSPRYKVAKRGQDVALRCDPISGHVSLFWYQQALGQGPEFLTYFQNEAQLDKSGLPSDRFFAERPEGSVSTLKIQRTQQEDSAVYLCASSLEGSSGNTIYFGEGSWLTVV.

A word on this clone: This specimen includes other DNA sequences encoding the same CDR3. The V call is TRBV27, the J call TRBJ1-1; D is perhaps TRBD1 (5 bases). The V end lost 6 bases, the J end lost 1 base, and 9 bases lay between the germline ends. Germline assignment: CDR1 MNHEY and CDR2 SMNVEV (reference sequence). This CDR3 is 13 amino acids long. This CDR3 is CASSFDRNTEAFF. In DNA form, the CDR3 reads TGTGCCAGCAGCTTCGACAGGAACACTGAAGCTTTCTTT.

The CDR3 here is CASSSTGTGVQYF. Written as DNA, the CDR3 is TGTGCCAGCAGCTCCACCGGGACAGGGGTACAGTACTTC. This chain uses TRBV7-3 with TRBJ2-7; TRBD1 matches 10 bases. This CDR3 comprises 13 residues. J was trimmed by 10 bases and V by 4 bases; bases with no gene match: 7. Germline V gene sequence: CDR1 SGHTA, CDR2 FQGTGA.

This rearrangement joins TRBV10-3 to TRBJ2-7, with D perhaps matching TRBD1 (7 bases). The V end was cut by 2 bases, the J end by 2 bases, with 10 bases between. CDR3 length: 14 amino acids. Germline CDR1 is ENHRY and CDR2 is SYGVKD. CDR3: CAISEGRGAYEQYF. In DNA form, the CDR3 reads TGTGCCATCAGTGAGGGCAGGGGGGCCTACGAGCAGTACTTC.

This chain uses TRBV6-1 with TRBJ1-3; 7 bases are shared with TRBD1. This CDR3 region has 12 residues. CDR1 MNHNS and CDR2 SASEGT come from the germline V gene. V lost 4 bases, J lost 7 bases, and 1 base stayed unmatched. The CDR3 nucleotides read TGTGCCAGCAGTGCGACAGGGAACACCATATATTTT. Its translation: CASSATGNTIYF.

J is TRBJ1-4 and V is TRBV7-9, with no clear D. CDR1 is SEHNR and CDR2 is FQNEAQ in the germline V gene (reference sequence). Trimming took 1 base from V and 2 from J, leaving 8 bases between them. The CDR3 extends over 15 amino acids. The CDR3 DNA reads TGTGCCAGCAGCTTAGAAGTTAGGACTAATGAAAAACTGTTTTTT. Translation: CASSLEVRTNEKLFF.